This TCR beta chain was obtained from a study of blood T cell repertoires in COVID-19. Across the study: Donors in the United States, Italy and Spain gave samples during acute or convalescent COVID-19. T cells, B-cell-depleted T cells, or PBMCs provided the cDNA or gDNA that served as material.

In this sample, this clone turned up once. Clones were read by immunoSEQ multiplex PCR, and TCRdb kept only the in-frame ones, dropping some. Among about 190,000 clones listed, approximately 84% were seen once. The CDR3 covers 15 residues. V dropped 2 bases and J dropped 4; count of bases not matched to a gene: 7. CDR1 and CDR2 (germline): SGHTS, YDEGEE. This sequence was found in a woman aged 25-40 years who had recovered from COVID-19. The chain combines TRBV5-8 with TRBJ2-7; 9 bases align to TRBD1. Sequencing was performed on PBMCs or T cells enriched from blood (not recorded which). DNA of the CDR3: TGTGCCAGCAGCTTACAGGGGGCGCAGATGTACGAGCAGTACTTC. Encoded protein: CASSLQGAQMYEQYF.